This T cell receptor (beta chain) was observed in a study of T cells in Graves' hyperthyroidism and ophthalmopathy. Template material for amplifying TCR beta CDR3 regions consisted of RNA transcripts. HTBI primers were employed in a first-round RT-PCR of the TCR CDR3. TCRdb itself ran the multiplex PCR reads through MiXCR, one entry per CDR3 protein. The sample records 360,000 or so distinct CDR3 sequences, approximately 16% being singletons. The CDR3 spans 19 residues. Trimming took 8 bases from V and 4 from J; bases not matched to a gene: 14. Germline values: CDR1 MNHEY, CDR2 SVGEGT. This TCR derives from a woman aged 55 to 70 with Graves' ophthalmopathy. V is TRBV6-2 or TRBV6-3 and J is TRBJ2-1, with TRBD2 matching over 16 bases. Input material: blood. The CDR3 loop reads CASLPGLAGGLNRYNEQFF. CDR3 nucleotide sequence: TGTGCCAGCCTGCCGGGACTAGCGGGAGGGCTCAATCGATACAATGAGCAGTTCTTC.